The text below deals with one T cell receptor beta chain. Libraries were prepared by immunoSEQ multiplex PCR; TCRdb keeps only in-frame clonotypes and omits some of them. The sample records roughly 92,000 clones, approximately 80% being singletons. CDR1 and CDR2 (germline): WNHNN, SYGVQD (reference sequence). The CDR3 is made up of 13 amino acids. The V end was cut by 6 bases, the J end by 4 bases, with 9 bases between. The time point is: blood 4 weeks post-SBRT, at nephrectomy. Noted treatment: 15 Gy SBRT to primary tumor, nephrectomy 4 weeks later. These data are taken from a study of radiation and T cells in renal cell carcinoma.

Source: blood, taken from a patient whose treatment included radiotherapy and nephrectomy. V is TRBV10-1 and J is TRBJ2-2; D is ambiguous. This clonotype originated in a man aged 60-69 years with renal cell carcinoma. CDR3 in DNA: TGCGCCAGCAGCCCGGGCCGCACCGGGGAGCTGTTTTTT. It encodes CASSPGRTGELFF.